This T cell receptor beta chain comes out of a study of blood T cell repertoires in COVID-19. Study at large: The study drew acute and convalescent COVID-19 samples from the United States, Italy and Spain.

Under the authors' procedure: It was from reference gene primer amplification that nucleated cell counts were estimated. Clones were read by immunoSEQ multiplex PCR, and TCRdb kept only the in-frame ones, dropping some. The DNA gave D and trimming, while V, J and clone size come from that table. The sample includes fewer than 300,000 clones, approximately 86% of them seen just once. The sequence came from a man aged 35 to 55 who had recovered from COVID-19. Sequencing was performed on peripheral blood.

The CDR3 bases are TGTGCCAGCAGCCAGGAGACGGCCGCTCGTGGCTACACCTTC. It yields the protein CASSQETAARGYTF. The chain employs TRBV3-1 (or the pseudogene TRBV3-2) and TRBJ1-2; D not certain. The CDR3 length is 14 residues. V lost 3 bases, J lost 7 bases, and 15 bases lay in between. Germline V gene sequence: CDR1 LGHDT, CDR2 YNNKEL (reference sequence).